This T cell receptor (beta chain) was observed in a study of PD-1 blockade in classical Hodgkin lymphoma. Note on this clone: The antigen remains unidentified.

V lost 5 bases to trimming and J lost 6 bases; unmatched junction nucleotides: 10. CDR3 size: 15 residues. Germline loops: CDR1 MNHEY, CDR2 SVGAGI. Produced via immunoSEQ multiplex PCR; TCRdb's table is partial and in-frame only. The repertoire consists of tens of thousands of clones, with 55% to 80% occurring once and the leading ten covering more than 3%. The study, taken as a whole, reports: Baseline diversity in complete responders resembled that of newly diagnosed patients.

Time point reported: cycle 4 day 1 (C4D1), after less than 7 weeks of nivolumab. Each of the patients experienced relapse following autologous stem cell transplantation, and their brentuximab vedotin exposure differed. The material sequenced was peripheral blood mononuclear cells (PBMCs), taken before the fourth cycle of nivolumab. The receptor was isolated from a human donor with classical Hodgkin lymphoma. This chain links TRBV6-5 with TRBJ2-1; TRBD2 aligns across 7 bases. As DNA, the CDR3 is TGTGCCAGCAGTCGTCCGGCGGGAGCAATCAATGAGCAGTTCTTC. It is translated as CASSRPAGAINEQFF.